This entry lists 12 T cell receptor beta chains sequenced from one sample in a study of molecular identifiers for immune sequencing clone quantification. Each CDR3 protein is one row after TCRdb ran MiXCR on the PCR reads. The sample records around 470,000 distinct CDR3 sequences, around a fifth being singletons. Sequences were obtained from naive CD8+ T cells from blood, with Jurkat cell RNA spiked in. The subset denotes: FACS-sorted CD8+CD4-CCR7+CD45RA+ naive T cells. These receptors came from a human donor in good health. Some libraries in this study had Jurkat cell RNA spiked in.

In its sample, this clonotype was seen many times. V is TRBV20-1 and J is TRBJ2-4; unclear D gene. This CDR3 is 14 amino acids long. Germline CDR1 DFQATT, CDR2 SNEGSKA (reference sequence). V was cut by 0 bases and J by 3 bases, with 9 bases left in between. The CDR3 reads CSARDLEYKNIQYF. CDR3 DNA: TGCAGTGCTAGAGATTTGGAATACAAAAACATTCAGTACTTC.

The rearrangement uses TRBV20-1 and TRBJ1-2; D gene ambiguous. The CDR3 sequence is 13 residues long. Germline CDR1 and CDR2: DFQATT and SNEGSKA (reference sequence). Trimming removed 3 bases at V and 4 bases at J, with 12 bases between. The CDR3 bases are TGCAGTGCTAGTTCGGGAAGTCCCTATGGCTACACCTTC. Residues: CSASSGSPYGYTF.

The chain uses TRBV7-9 and TRBJ2-7; TRBD1 matches at 9 bases. This CDR3 is 17 amino acids long. Germline V gene data show CDR1 as SEHNR and CDR2 as FQNEAQ (reference sequence). V gave up 1 base and J gave up 1 base; unmatched junction bases: 8. The CDR3 DNA is TGTGCCAGCAGCTTAGGGGGACAGGGAGGGAGTTCCTACGAGCAGTACTTC. Protein sequence: CASSLGGQGGSSYEQYF.

This clonotype has a handful of counts. This sequence joins TRBV6-2 or TRBV6-3 and TRBJ2-3, with TRBD2 matching over 11 bases. CDR3 length: 17 residues. Trimming took 4 bases from V and 6 from J; bases not matched to a gene: 12. Germline V gives CDR1 MNHEY, CDR2 SVGEGT. The CDR3 DNA is TGTGCCAGCAGTTCCTTCCTCGGGACTAGCGGTTGGGATACGCAGTATTTT. Translated: CASSSFLGTSGWDTQYF.

The J gene is TRBJ2-7, the V gene TRBV11-2, with TRBD2 matching over 7 bases. V was clipped by 5 bases and J by 5 bases; unmatched bases: 9. The germline gives CDR1 SGHAT, CDR2 FQNNGV. The CDR3 runs 14 residues. This chain's CDR3 is CASSPAWGRDEQYF. The DNA for the CDR3 is TGTGCCAGCAGCCCAGCCTGGGGGAGGGACGAGCAGTACTTC.

The gene calls are TRBV20-1 and TRBJ2-2; D gene ambiguous. Trimming pared 1 base from V and 0 bases from J, leaving 6 bases between. The CDR3 is 14 residues long. Germline assignment: CDR1 DFQATT and CDR2 SNEGSKA (reference sequence). In DNA, the CDR3 is TGCAGTGCTAGAGGACACGCGAACACCGGGGAGCTGTTTTTT. Its protein is CSARGHANTGELFF.

A single count supports this clonotype. This may be a read error, as it is one base from a much larger clone. The chain links TRBV24-1 to TRBJ2-1, with 10 bases aligning to TRBD2. Germline loops: CDR1 KGHDR, CDR2 SFDVKD. The CDR3 spans 20 residues. CDR3: CATSDHPRLAGPWEYSEQFF. CDR3 sequence (DNA): TGTGCCACCAGTGATCACCCAAGACTAGCGGGCCCCTGGGAGTACAGTGAGCAGTTCTTC.

The V call is TRBV4-3, the J call TRBJ2-1; D call uncertain. V lost 0 bases and J 6 bases, leaving 6 bases between the germline ends. Germline CDR1 reads LGHNA; CDR2 reads YSLEER. The CDR3 runs to 13 residues. The CDR3 loop reads CASSQDIVNEQFF. The CDR3 nucleotides read TGCGCCAGCAGCCAAGATATCGTCAATGAGCAGTTCTTC.

This chain connects TRBV9 to TRBJ2-3; TRBD2 might be the D (6 bases). Trimming left V 3 bases short and J 5 bases short, with 16 bases between. The CDR3 is 15 amino acids. Germline CDR1 SGDLS, CDR2 YYNGEE. The CDR3, as DNA: TGTGCCAGCAGCGCCGGGGGAGTGAGTATAGATACGCAGTATTTT. Its protein is CASSAGGVSIDTQYF.

This clonotype was counted at least ten times. The V and J genes are TRBV27 and TRBJ2-2, with D unresolved. This CDR3 contains 14 residues. V lost 2 bases to trimming and J lost 1 base, with 5 bases between them. Germline loops: CDR1 MNHEY, CDR2 SMNVEV (reference sequence). The CDR3 sequence is CASSLIGNTGELFF. Written as DNA, the CDR3 is TGTGCCAGCAGTTTAATAGGGAACACCGGGGAGCTGTTTTTT.

This clonotype is a singleton in its sample. The gene calls are TRBV9 and TRBJ1-1, with 11 bases that match TRBD1. Looked up from germline, CDR1 is SGDLS and CDR2 is YYNGEE. The trim removed 4 bases at V and 10 bases at J, leaving 6 bases unmatched. This CDR3 contains 13 residues. CDR3 in DNA: TGTGCCAGCAGCCCCGGACAGGGGGCGCCAGCTTTCTTT. Protein sequence: CASSPGQGAPAFF.

V is TRBV20-1 and J is TRBJ2-7; the match to TRBD1 covers 12 bases. This CDR3 is built from 16 residues. Germline CDR1 is DFQATT and CDR2 is SNEGSKA (reference sequence). With 0 bases clipped from V and 3 bases from J, the junction kept 6 bases outside the gene matches. CDR3 loop: CSARDFGTGGFYEQYF. The CDR3 DNA reads TGCAGTGCTAGAGATTTCGGGACAGGGGGCTTCTACGAGCAGTACTTC.